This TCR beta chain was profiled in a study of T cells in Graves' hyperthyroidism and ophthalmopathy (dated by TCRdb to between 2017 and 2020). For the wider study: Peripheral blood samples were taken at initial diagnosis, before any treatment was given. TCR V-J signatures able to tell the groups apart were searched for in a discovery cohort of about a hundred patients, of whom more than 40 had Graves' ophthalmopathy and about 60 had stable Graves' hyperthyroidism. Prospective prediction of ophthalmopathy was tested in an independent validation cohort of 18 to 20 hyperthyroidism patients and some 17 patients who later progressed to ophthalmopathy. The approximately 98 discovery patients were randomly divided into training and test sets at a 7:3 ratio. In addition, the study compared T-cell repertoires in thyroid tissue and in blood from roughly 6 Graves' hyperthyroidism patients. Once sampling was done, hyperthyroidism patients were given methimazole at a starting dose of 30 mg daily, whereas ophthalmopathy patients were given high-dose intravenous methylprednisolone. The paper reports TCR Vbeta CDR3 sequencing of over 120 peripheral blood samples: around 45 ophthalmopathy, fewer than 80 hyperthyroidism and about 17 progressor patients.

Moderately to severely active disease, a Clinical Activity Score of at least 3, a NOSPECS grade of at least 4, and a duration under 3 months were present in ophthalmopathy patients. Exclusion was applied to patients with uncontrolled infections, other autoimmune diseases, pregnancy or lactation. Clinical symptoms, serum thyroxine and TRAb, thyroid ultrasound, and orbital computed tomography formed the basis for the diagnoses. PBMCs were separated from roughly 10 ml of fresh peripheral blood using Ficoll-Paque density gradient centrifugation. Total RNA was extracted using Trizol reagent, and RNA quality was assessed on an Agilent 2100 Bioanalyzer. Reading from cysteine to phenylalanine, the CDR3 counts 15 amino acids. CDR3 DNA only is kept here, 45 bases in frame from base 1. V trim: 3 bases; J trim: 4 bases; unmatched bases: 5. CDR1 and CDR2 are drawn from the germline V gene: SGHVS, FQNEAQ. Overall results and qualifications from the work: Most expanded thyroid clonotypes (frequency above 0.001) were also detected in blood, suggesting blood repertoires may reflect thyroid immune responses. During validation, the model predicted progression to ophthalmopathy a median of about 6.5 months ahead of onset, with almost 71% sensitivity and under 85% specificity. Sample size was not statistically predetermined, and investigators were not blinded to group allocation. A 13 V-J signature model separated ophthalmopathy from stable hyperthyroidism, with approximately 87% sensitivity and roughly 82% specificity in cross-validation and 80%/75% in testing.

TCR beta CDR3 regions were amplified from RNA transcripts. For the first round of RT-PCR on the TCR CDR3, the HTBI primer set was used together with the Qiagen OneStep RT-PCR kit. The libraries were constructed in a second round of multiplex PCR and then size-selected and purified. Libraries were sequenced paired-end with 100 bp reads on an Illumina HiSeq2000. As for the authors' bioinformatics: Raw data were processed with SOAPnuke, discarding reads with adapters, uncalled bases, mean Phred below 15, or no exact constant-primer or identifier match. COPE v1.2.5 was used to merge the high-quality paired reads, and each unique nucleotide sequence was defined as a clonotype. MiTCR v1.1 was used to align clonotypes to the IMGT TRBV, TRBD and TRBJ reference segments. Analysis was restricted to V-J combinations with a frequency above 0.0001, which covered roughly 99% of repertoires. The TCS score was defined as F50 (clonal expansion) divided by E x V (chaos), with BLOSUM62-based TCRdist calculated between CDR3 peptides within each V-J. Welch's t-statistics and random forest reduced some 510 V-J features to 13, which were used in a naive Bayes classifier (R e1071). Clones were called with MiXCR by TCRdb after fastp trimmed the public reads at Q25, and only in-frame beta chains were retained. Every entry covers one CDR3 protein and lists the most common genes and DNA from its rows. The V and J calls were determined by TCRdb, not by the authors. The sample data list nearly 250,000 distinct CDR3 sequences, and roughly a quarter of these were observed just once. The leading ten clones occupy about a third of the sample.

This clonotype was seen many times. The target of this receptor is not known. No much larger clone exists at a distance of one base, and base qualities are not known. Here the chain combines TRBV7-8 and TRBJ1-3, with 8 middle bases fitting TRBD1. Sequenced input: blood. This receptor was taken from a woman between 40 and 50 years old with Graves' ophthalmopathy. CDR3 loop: CASSFTGGSGNTIYF. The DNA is TGTGCCAGCAGCTTTACAGGGGGATCCGGAAACACCATATATTTT.